The T cell receptor beta chain described here comes from a study of T cell responses to AZD1222 COVID-19 vaccine (dated by TCRdb to the early 2020s). About the study as a whole: TCR sequencing covered approximately 230 trial participants: 200 to 220 given two doses of AZD1222 and some 25 given two doses of MenACWY control vaccine. Enrollment into the trials was organized by age into subgroups of 18-55, 56-69 and 70-plus years, and those subgroups contained roughly 160, 29 and 62 TCR-sequenced participants, respectively. The investigation overall reported the following: CD4 TCRs associated with the vaccine covered the entire spike protein, and the dominant responses were in regions 160-218 and 743-854. After two AZD1222 doses, both the breadth and the depth of spike-specific TCRs were significantly higher than at day 0 and than in MenACWY recipients. In the small 56-69-year group, the increase in depth fell short of significance, most likely because of low power. Conclusions about previously exposed vaccinees are limited, since just a handful of AZD1222 recipients were seropositive for SARS-CoV-2 at baseline. Reportedly, almost half of the unique spike-specific TCRs recognized epitopes lying outside the regions that are mutated in the B.1.351 and B.1.1.7 variants. Because no samples from the day 14 peak response were available, repertoires could be characterized only after the peak T cell response. Participants were mostly white British and included more females than males, and it was suggested by the authors that clonal diversity may have been underestimated.

The CDR3 regions of human TCRbeta chains were analyzed by immunosequencing. The study's processing was this. TCRs in the repertoires were matched against a reference library of SARS-CoV-2-specific TCRs that had been generated with the MIRA antigen-specificity platform. Breadth meant the fraction of unique TCRs that were SARS-CoV-2-associated, whereas depth meant the fraction of total T cells that were SARS-CoV-2-associated. Each spike-specific TCR was assigned to its reactive spike region and to a CD4 or CD8 class using the MIRA data. Log10-transformed breadth and depth values were compared by one-way ANOVA with Sidak's multiple comparisons tests. TCRdb re-hosts the immuneACCESS table, in-frame sequences only. Its copies lack some clones; in the studies checked, an unresolved V gene accounts for under half of them, and the cause for the rest is not known. That table gives V, J and clone size, and the DNA gave D and trimming. Present in this sample are about 180,000 clones, around 90% of which were seen just once. Roughly 1.9% of the sample is taken by the ten largest.

Germline trimming: 10 bases from V, 4 bases from J; junction bases outside gene matches: 14. Measured from the cysteine to the phenylalanine, the CDR3 is 16 residues long. Left in the record is the CDR3 DNA by itself, 48 bases read in frame from the first base. Reading the germline V gene gives CDR1 ENHRY and CDR2 SYGVKD. Concerning this clone itself: The target of this receptor is not known. Nothing much larger sits one base from this clone, and base qualities are not available.

The sample's time point, from its label and the paper: about 28 days (+/-7) after the second vaccine dose. AZD1222 recipients given second doses at about 4 weeks or at about 12 weeks were pooled, since spike-specific TCR depth and breadth were not found to differ between the two schedules. Vaccinee samples came from UK trials COV001 and COV002, including a single-blind randomized controlled phase 2/3 trial of AZD1222 (ChAdOx1 nCoV-19) in healthy adults. For TCRbeta chain sequencing, PBMC samples from trial participants were taken at day 0 and at day 28 after the second dose. Here the sequenced sample was peripheral blood, taken 28 days after the second AZD1222 dose. In this chain, TRBV10-3 is recombined with TRBJ1-4; TRBD1 agrees with 8 junctional bases. The clonotype comes from an adult who received the AZD1222 COVID-19 vaccine. CDR3 reads: CASRTGTGRFNEKLFF. DNA sequence: TGTGCCAGCAGAACCGGGACAGGAAGATTTAATGAAAAACTGTTTTTT.